Listed below are T cell receptor beta chains from one sample, sequenced in a study of T cells after yellow fever vaccination. TCRdb processed the 5' RACE reads anew with MiXCR; each CDR3 protein has one entry. The repertoire holds around 610,000 distinct CDR3 sequences, with roughly 14% as singletons. The source was PBMCs, collected on the day of the yellow fever booster vaccination. The receptors here all came from a man between 25 and 39 years old who received the YFV17D yellow fever vaccine. CDR3s include the opening cysteine and the closing phenylalanine or tryptophan.

V gene,J gene,CDR3 protein
TRBV15,TRBJ2-5,CATSRDGAGVETQYF
TRBV7-2,TRBJ2-7,CASSPGRLAGASEQYF
TRBV5-4,TRBJ2-1,CASSFDSGSSYNEQFF
TRBV29-1,TRBJ2-4,CSVGHGVDIQYF
TRBV6-1,TRBJ2-1,CASLSETRHKGNEQFF
TRBV15,TRBJ2-3,CATSRVRGRAMSTDTQYF
TRBV3-1,TRBJ2-1,CASSQLGSYNEQFF
TRBV30,TRBJ2-1,CAWSFTFSGRQNYYSYNEQFF
TRBV29-1,TRBJ2-4,CSVPGGNIQYF
TRBV5-1,TRBJ2-5,CASSFSGSGTETQYF
TRBV27,TRBJ2-7,CASSLSWGSGEQYF
TRBV4-3,TRBJ2-2,CASSQVTLGTGELFF
TRBV19,TRBJ2-7,CASSIVGTSGEQYF
TRBV7-8,TRBJ2-1,CASSPPPTISYNEQFF
TRBV18,TRBJ1-5,CASSPATRQPQHF
TRBV4-3,TRBJ2-7,CASSPRTGGRDEQYF
TRBV20-1,TRBJ2-1,CSARDLRGPEQFF
TRBV20-1,TRBJ2-2,CSAPRSGNTGELFF
TRBV20-1,TRBJ2-7,CSAHTGQGPSYEQYF
TRBV28,TRBJ2-3,CASSLGGAGVADTQYF
TRBV6-1,TRBJ2-7,CASSQDSLTVYEQYF
TRBV18,TRBJ2-7,CASSLYGGRPEYEQYF